What follows describes a single TCR beta chain. Antigen specificity is unknown. The CDR3 loop spans 13 amino acids. V dropped 2 bases and J dropped 4 bases, with 6 bases sitting between them. Germline V lookup: CDR1 LNHDA, CDR2 SQIVND (reference sequence). Measured with immunoSEQ multiplex PCR; TCRdb has only the in-frame clones, and not every one. This table holds approximately 60,000 clones, around four fifths found once. Autoimmune disease history or systemic immunosuppression barred patients. These data originate in a study of OX40 agonist ivuxolimab in advanced cancers. Study details: Aged 23 to 79 with a mean of roughly 63 years, they were 82.7% male. Partial responses were achieved by three patients: one hepatocellular carcinoma, two cutaneous melanoma.

Study-wide results and caveats: Partly responding patients at 0.1-3.0 mg/kg showed some of the smallest clonal expansion.

The TCR was taken from an adult with an advanced solid tumor such as melanoma, head and neck, liver or kidney cancer. The V gene is TRBV19, the J gene TRBJ2-1, with D perhaps TRBD2 (6 bases). This specimen was CD4+ or CD8+ T cells sorted from blood, taken in a trial of the OX40 agonist ivuxolimab. The CDR3 protein is CASSIRGYNEQFF. Written as DNA, the CDR3 is TGTGCCAGTAGTATACGGGGGTACAATGAGCAGTTCTTC.